This T cell receptor (beta chain) was identified during a study of T cells in localized non-small cell lung cancer (dated by TCRdb to about 2020). General notes on the study: T cell repertoires of 200 to 250 early-stage NSCLC patients were analyzed, with tumors being compared against uninvolved tumor-adjacent lungs. NSCLC patients had a mean age of approximately 66 years, and more than 120 were male and over 85 female. The cohort consisted of under 300 treatment-naive NSCLC patients whose localized lung tumors had been resected.

The immunoSEQ Assay was used to sequence TCR beta CDR3 regions from DNA. On the study's bioinformatics: To compute T cell density, TCR beta template counts were normalized to usable DNA, which was estimated by amplifying housekeeping genes. Richness was estimated with the preseqR package, extrapolating to 400,000 templates for PBMC samples and 120,000 templates for tissue samples. Clonality was calculated as one minus Pielou's evenness. To identify tissue-enriched TCRs, differential abundance testing was run on productive amino-acid clonotypes with a minimum total count of 5 and an alpha of 0.1. The Jaccard Index and the Morisita Overlap Index were used to quantify repertoire overlap between compartments. GLIPH grouped TCR beta CDR3s together with public tetramer-defined viral CDR3s, and a viral motif had to include at least three viral sequences and also show V-gene enrichment. What TCRdb holds here is the immuneACCESS table cut down to in-frame rearrangements. Part of the clones is not present; checked against another copy, under half of the missing clones reflect an unresolved V gene, and the others are unexplained. V and J calls and clone size are as listed in that table; D and trimming were resolved from the DNA. The sample table contains about 52,000 clones; only one count was recorded for around 87% of them. The ten biggest clones cover roughly 16% of the sample.

Inclusive of the bounding cysteine and phenylalanine, the CDR3 is 20 residues long. Only CDR3 DNA is held: 60 bases, read in frame from base 1. V is shortened by 0 bases, J by 6 bases, and the region joining them spans 24 bases. According to the germline V gene, CDR1 reads MGHRA and CDR2 reads YSYEKL. About this clone: Its antigen is still unknown. No base quality values were provided; no much bigger clone lies one nucleotide off.

Results and caveats for the whole study, not just this receptor: Uninvolved tumor-adjacent lung showed the highest T cell clonality, higher than tumor, which suggests more focused antigenic responses in the adjacent lung. Longer overall survival was associated with higher blood T cell density, whereas shorter survival was associated with higher adjacent-lung clonality. Because multi-region tumor sequencing was not performed, intratumor heterogeneity could not be ruled out. Because the study design was exploratory, TCR variables were selected using unadjusted p-values without false-discovery rate correction. A median of around 57 of the top 100 tumor clones were detected in paired uninvolved adjacent lung, and around 30 of these tumor clones were also found among the top 100 clones of the paired uninvolved adjacent lung.

At diagnosis, tumor, uninvolved tumor-adjacent lung and peripheral blood were collected and then preserved as a mix of FFPE and fresh-frozen material. For TCR repertoire profiling, blood samples were analyzed in the form of peripheral blood mononuclear cells. The V gene is TRBV4-1 and the J gene is TRBJ1-6; no D gene is confidently identified. Here the sequenced sample was PBMCs, taken before any cancer treatment. This receptor was taken from a female donor with stage II lung adenocarcinoma. At the DNA level, the sequence is TGCGCCAGCAGCCAAGATCTAAAGGGAACAGTCGCCAAGGGTAATTCACCCCTCCACTTT. Its protein is CASSQDLKGTVAKGNSPLHF.